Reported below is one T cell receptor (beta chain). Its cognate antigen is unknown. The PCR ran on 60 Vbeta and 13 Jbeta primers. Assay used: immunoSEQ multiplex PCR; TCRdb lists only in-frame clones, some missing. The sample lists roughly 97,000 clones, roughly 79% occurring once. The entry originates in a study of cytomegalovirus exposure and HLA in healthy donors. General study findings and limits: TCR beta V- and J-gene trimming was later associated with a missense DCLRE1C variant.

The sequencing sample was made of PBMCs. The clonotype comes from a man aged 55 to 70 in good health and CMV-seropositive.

The CDR3 sequence is CASSSTGTGGSEQFF. In DNA form, the CDR3 reads TGTGCCAGCAGCTCCACTGGGACAGGGGGCAGTGAGCAGTTCTTC. The chain uses TRBV14 and TRBJ2-1; 12 bases agree with TRBD1. V lost 5 bases to trimming and J lost 9 bases; unmatched junction nucleotides: 8. The V gene's germline CDR1 is SGHDN and CDR2 FVKESK. The CDR3 is 15 residues long.